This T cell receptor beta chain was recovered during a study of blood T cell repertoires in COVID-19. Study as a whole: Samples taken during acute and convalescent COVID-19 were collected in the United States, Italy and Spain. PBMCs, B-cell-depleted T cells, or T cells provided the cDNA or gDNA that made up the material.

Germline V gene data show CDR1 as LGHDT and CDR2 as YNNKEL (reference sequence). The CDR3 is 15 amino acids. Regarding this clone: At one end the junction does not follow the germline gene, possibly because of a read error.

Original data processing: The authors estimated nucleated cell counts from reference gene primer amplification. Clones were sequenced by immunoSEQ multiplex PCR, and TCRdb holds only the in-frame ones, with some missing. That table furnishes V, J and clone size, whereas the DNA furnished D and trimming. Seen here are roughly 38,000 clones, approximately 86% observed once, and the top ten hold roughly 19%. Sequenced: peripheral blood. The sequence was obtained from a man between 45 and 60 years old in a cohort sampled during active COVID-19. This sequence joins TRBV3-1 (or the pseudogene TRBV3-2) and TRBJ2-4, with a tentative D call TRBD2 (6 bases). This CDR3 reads CASSATLWGENIRYF. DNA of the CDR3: TGTGCCAGCAGCGCTACCCTTTGGGGGGAAAACATTCGGTACTTC.